One T cell receptor beta chain is described in this entry. The antigen remains undetermined. The authors used template switching to add a universal primer site and gave cDNA unique molecular identifiers. TCRdb itself ran the 5' RACE reads through MiXCR, one entry per CDR3 protein. The data show some 300,000 distinct CDR3 sequences, with roughly 12% seen just once and around 7.2% held by the top ten. The data belong to a study of identical twins. The germline V gene has CDR1 LNHNV and CDR2 YYDKDF (reference sequence). The CDR3 is 18 amino acids. Deletions cut 0 bases from V and 2 bases from J, with 17 bases between. Broader study findings: There was an excess of low generation probability in the out-of-frame alpha sequences that twins shared.

The same sample was also studied in work on yellow fever vaccine responses in identical twins.

The chain joins TRBV15 to TRBJ2-1; D not resolved. Specimen: CD8+ T cells sorted from blood. The clonotype comes from a woman under 30 in good health. The CDR3 DNA sequence: TGTGCCACCAGCAGAGATGACCGGGCCCCTGGCCCCTACAATGAGCAGTTCTTC. Amino acid sequence: CATSRDDRAPGPYNEQFF.